This TCR beta chain was profiled in a study of T-cell reconstitution after alpha-beta-depleted transplantation in children. This CDR3 contains 16 residues. Trimming left V 0 bases short and J 4 bases short, with 12 bases between. Germline CDR1 and CDR2: MNHNS and SASEGT. Using unique molecular identifiers, the investigators prepared the TCRbeta library. TCRdb recomputed calls from the PCR reads with MiXCR, one row per CDR3 protein. The sample yields 700,000 or so distinct CDR3 sequences, 13% seen once. This clonotype was detected ten times or more. This receptor was obtained from a girl aged 2 to 9 with congenital amegakaryocytic thrombocytopenia, due to receive a stem cell transplant. The chain uses TRBV6-1 and TRBJ2-2; possible D gene TRBD2, 6 bases. Material: PBMCs, obtained before TCRalphabeta/CD19-depleted stem cell transplant. The CDR3 region is CASSEALGGPTGELFF. CDR3 DNA: TGTGCCAGCAGTGAAGCGCTGGGGGGACCCACCGGGGAGCTGTTTTTT.